This entry lists 30 T cell receptor beta chains sequenced from one sample in a study of cytomegalovirus exposure and HLA in healthy donors. PCR primers comprised 60 Vbeta and 13 Jbeta primers. The protocol was immunoSEQ multiplex PCR, while the TCRdb copy is restricted to in-frame clones and leaves out a portion. The table records 250,000 to 300,000 clones, 70% to 90% of them present only once. Specimen: PBMCs. The receptors come from a woman between 40 and 55 years old in good health and CMV-seropositive.

The gene calls are TRBV30 and TRBJ2-7; D perhaps matches TRBD2 (5 bases). The length of the CDR3 is 14 residues. The ends were cut back, 0 bases at V and 3 bases at J, with 12 bases in the middle. The germline V gene has CDR1 GTSNPN and CDR2 SVGIG (reference sequence). CDR3 DNA sequence: TGTGCCTGGAGTGTAGTTGGAGGCTTCTACGAGCAGTACTTC. It codes for CAWSVVGGFYEQYF.

The J gene is TRBJ2-7, the V gene TRBV11-3, with 13 bases that match TRBD2. Germline values: CDR1 SGHNT, CDR2 YENEEA. The trim removed 1 base at V and 1 base at J, leaving 10 bases unmatched. The CDR3 has 19 amino acids. The CDR3 nucleotides are TGTGCCAGCAGCTTAGGTTACGGGACTAGCGGGACCACATCCTACGAGCAGTACTTC. This encodes CASSLGYGTSGTTSYEQYF.

The chain combines TRBV28 with TRBJ1-2; D is unclear. CDR1 MDHEN and CDR2 SYDVKM come from the germline V gene. The CDR3 has 13 amino acids. V lost 3 bases to trimming and J lost 1 base, with 6 bases between them. CDR3 amino acids: CASSFRYNYGYTF. CDR3 coding DNA: TGTGCCAGCAGTTTCAGATATAACTATGGCTACACCTTC.

The V call is TRBV27, the J call TRBJ2-5; TRBD2 matches 9 bases. CDR1 MNHEY and CDR2 SMNVEV come from the germline V gene (reference sequence). The CDR3 consists of 15 residues. J gave up 1 base and V 2 bases, and 2 bases lay outside the gene matches. The CDR3 protein is CASSLGGRAQETQYF. The CDR3 nucleotides read TGTGCCAGCAGTTTAGGCGGGAGGGCCCAAGAGACCCAGTACTTC.

This chain joins TRBV21-1 and TRBJ1-5; the D call of TRBD1 is as the table states it, not checked on the DNA. TRBV21-1 is reported as a pseudogene. This CDR3 spans 16 amino acids. The CDR3 spells CASSKDREVSNQPQHF. The CDR3 DNA reads TGTGCCAGCAGCAAGGACAGGGAGGTTAGCAATCAGCCCCAGCATTTT.

The chain has TRBV7-8 and TRBJ1-1, with 8 bases matching TRBD1. This CDR3 has 16 residues. With 5 bases clipped from V and 5 bases from J, the junction kept 13 bases outside the gene matches. Germline V CDR1 and CDR2: SGHVS, FQNEAQ. The CDR3 coding sequence is TGTGCCAGCAGCCCGTCGGGACAGGCTTGGGGAACTGAAGCTTTCTTT. Its protein is CASSPSGQAWGTEAFF.

The chain joins TRBV7-2 to TRBJ2-7, with 10 nucleotides matching TRBD1. The germline gives CDR1 SGHTA, CDR2 FQGNSA. V lost 5 bases to trimming and J lost 6 bases; unmatched junction nucleotides: 10. The CDR3 consists of 15 residues. CDR3 in DNA: TGTGCCAGCAGCAGACAGGGGGCTAGCGAAGGCGAGCAGTACTTC. Protein: CASSRQGASEGEQYF.

The chain combines TRBV6-6 with TRBJ1-1, with TRBD1 as a possible D gene (5 bases). Per germline, CDR1 MNHNY and CDR2 SVGAGI (reference sequence). This CDR3 comprises 15 residues. Trimming stripped 7 bases from V and 5 bases from J, with 20 bases between. CDR3 sequence (DNA): TGTGCCAGCACCTCCCCCGGGGGAATGTGGACTGAAGCTTTCTTT. Protein: CASTSPGGMWTEAFF.

The chain combines TRBV19 with TRBJ1-3; TRBD1 aligns across 9 bases. The germline gives CDR1 LNHDA, CDR2 SQIVND (reference sequence). V shed 4 bases and J 0 bases; nucleotides not matched to a gene: 13. The CDR3 covers 19 residues. CDR3 bases: TGTGCCAGTAGTACAACAGGGGGCCGTTGGATTTACTCTGGAAACACCATATATTTT. Its translation is CASSTTGGRWIYSGNTIYF.

V and J are TRBV7-5 and TRBJ2-7; the D segment call TRBD2 is taken from the table without a DNA check. TRBV7-5 is a pseudogene segment. The CDR3 totals 16 residues. This CDR3 reads CVRSPGLAGDHYEQYF. The CDR3 coding sequence is TGTGTCAGAAGCCCAGGACTAGCGGGAGACCACTACGAGCAGTACTTC.

The rearrangement uses TRBV9 and TRBJ1-1; 7 bases match TRBD1. V gave up 0 bases and J gave up 5 bases; unmatched junction bases: 7. The CDR3 covers 15 residues. Germline CDR1 and CDR2: SGDLS and YYNGEE. This CDR3 reads CASSVAPTGRTEAFF. The CDR3 DNA is TGTGCCAGCAGCGTAGCCCCGACAGGGAGAACTGAAGCTTTCTTT.

This clone was observed once. J is TRBJ2-5 and V is TRBV18; TRBD2 matches 7 bases. V lost 0 bases to trimming and J lost 2 bases; unmatched junction nucleotides: 6. This CDR3 has 16 amino acids. CDR1 is KGHSH, CDR2 LQKENI, per germline. The CDR3 DNA follows: TGTGCCAGCTCACCACCGGGGGGGGATCGGCAAGAGACCCAGTACTTC. It encodes CASSPPGGDRQETQYF.

This clone occurred once. The identical CDR3 is also encoded by other nucleotide sequences in the sample. The chain joins TRBV23-1 to TRBJ2-7, with a possible D match to TRBD2 (6 bases). Being an ORF, TRBV23-1 has a function that is uncertain. CDR3 length equals 13 residues. V lost 0 bases and J 3 bases, leaving 6 bases between the germline ends. The CDR3 coding sequence is TGCGCCAGCAGTCAATCGGGGGGCTACGAGCAGTACTTC. This codes for CASSQSGGYEQYF.

V and J are TRBV9 and TRBJ2-1; 8 bases match TRBD1. The CDR3 contains 14 residues. V shed 3 bases and J 7 bases; nucleotides not matched to a gene: 6. The germline gives CDR1 SGDLS, CDR2 YYNGEE. This chain's CDR3 is CASSARTGLNEQFF. The CDR3 DNA sequence: TGTGCCAGCAGCGCCCGGACAGGGCTGAATGAGCAGTTCTTC.

This clone has just one count. V and J are TRBV9 and TRBJ2-7, with TRBD1 identical over 10 bases. This CDR3 contains 15 residues. J lost 2 bases, V lost 4 bases, and 6 bases had no gene match. From germline, CDR1 is SGDLS and CDR2 YYNGEE. In DNA form, the CDR3 reads TGTGCCAGCAGCCCTCCCGGGACAGGGGCCTACGAGCAGTACTTC. This translates into CASSPPGTGAYEQYF.

V and J are TRBV7-9 and TRBJ2-3, with TRBD1 identical over 7 bases. J gave up 6 bases and V 2 bases, and 11 bases lay outside the gene matches. Germline V lookup: CDR1 SEHNR, CDR2 FQNEAQ (reference sequence). The length of the CDR3 is 16 residues. The CDR3 DNA is TGTGCCAGCAGCTTACAAAGAACAGGGGTGGGGGATACGCAGTATTTT. Translated: CASSLQRTGVGDTQYF.

This clone appeared once. V is TRBV7-9 and J is TRBJ1-2; 8 bases align to TRBD1. From germline, CDR1 is SEHNR and CDR2 FQNEAQ (reference sequence). V shed 6 bases, J shed 6 bases, and the junction held 6 bases outside the gene matches. CDR3 length equals 13 residues. The CDR3 reads CASRLAGGDGYTF. Written as DNA, the CDR3 is TGTGCCAGCAGGCTAGCAGGGGGCGATGGCTACACCTTC.

The chain carries TRBV6-5 and TRBJ2-7; tentatively, D is TRBD1 (6 bases). Trimming pared 6 bases from V and 1 base from J, leaving 16 bases between. The CDR3 consists of 15 residues. Per germline, CDR1 MNHEY and CDR2 SVGAGI. This CDR3 is CASRDWTDSSYEQYF. The CDR3 DNA reads TGTGCCAGCAGGGACTGGACAGATTCTTCCTACGAGCAGTACTTC.

The chain carries TRBV18 and TRBJ1-5; TRBD1 might be the D (6 bases). Germline V gene sequence: CDR1 KGHSH, CDR2 LQKENI. The CDR3 is made up of 12 amino acids. Between the trimmed V and J ends, which lost 4 bases and 12 bases, there was a span of 13 bases. CDR3 DNA: TGTGCCAGCTCACTAGACCAGGGGCGCCAGCATTTT. It yields the protein CASSLDQGRQHF.

This clone was found once. The gene calls are TRBV5-1 and TRBJ2-5; TRBD2 matches at 14 bases. Germline CDR1 reads SGHRS; CDR2 reads YFSETQ. J gave up 5 bases and V 3 bases, and 3 bases lay outside the gene matches. The CDR3 covers 15 residues. CDR3 loop: CASSSGLAGDETQYF. The CDR3 DNA follows: TGCGCCAGCAGCTCGGGACTAGCGGGAGACGAGACCCAGTACTTC.

The CDR3 reads CASSLESNTEAFF. The CDR3 DNA reads TGTGCCAGCAGCTTAGAGAGCAACACTGAAGCTTTCTTT. The V and J genes are TRBV11-3 and TRBJ1-1; no clear D. CDR1 and CDR2 from the germline V gene are SGHNT and YENEEA. The ends were cut back, 0 bases at V and 2 bases at J, with 4 bases in the middle. The CDR3 consists of 13 residues.

The CDR3 DNA follows: TGTGCCAGCAGTGAAGCGGGACAGGGGAACTACGAGCAGTACTTC. Protein product: CASSEAGQGNYEQYF. The chain is built from TRBV6-1 and TRBJ2-7; 10 bases are shared with TRBD1. V dropped 0 bases and J dropped 3; count of bases not matched to a gene: 2. CDR3 length: 15 residues. The germline V gene encodes CDR1 MNHNS and CDR2 SASEGT.

The genes are TRBV19 and TRBJ2-7, with a possible D match to TRBD1 (5 bases). Trimming pared 6 bases from V and 0 bases from J, leaving 12 bases between. This CDR3 has 14 residues. Germline values: CDR1 LNHDA, CDR2 SQIVND (reference sequence). CDR3 coding DNA: TGTGCCAGTAGCGACAGCTGGAGCTCCTACGAGCAGTACTTC. Protein: CASSDSWSSYEQYF.

V usage is TRBV6-5 and J usage is TRBJ2-1; 10 nucleotides align to TRBD2. The J segment lost 11 bases and the V segment lost 5 bases, leaving 9 bases of the junction unmatched. The CDR3 spans 14 residues. CDR1 and CDR2 (germline): MNHEY, SVGAGI. The DNA for the CDR3 is TGTGCCAGCAGTACTCCTCCAACTAGCGGGAAGCAGTTCTTC. Protein: CASSTPPTSGKQFF.

This clone was recorded only once. This chain links TRBV11-3 with TRBJ1-2, with D hard to call. Trimming stripped 2 bases from V and 8 bases from J, with 18 bases between. The CDR3 is 15 amino acids. Germline V gene sequence: CDR1 SGHNT, CDR2 YENEEA. In DNA form, the CDR3 reads TGTGCCAGCAGCTTAAGAGGGCATAAAATTATGGGCTACACCTTC. Translation: CASSLRGHKIMGYTF.

The V and J genes are TRBV11-3 and TRBJ2-7; the D is unclear. V lost 3 bases and J lost 5, with 14 bases in between. The germline V gene has CDR1 SGHNT and CDR2 YENEEA. This CDR3 contains 14 residues. The CDR3 nucleotides are TGTGCCAGCAGCTTGGGCAGCCCTTTAGACGAGCAGTACTTC. Its protein product is CASSLGSPLDEQYF. Complete variable domain (other parts from reference TRBV11-3 and TRBJ2-7): EAGVVQSPRYKIIEKKQPVAFWCNPISGHNTLYWYLQNLGQGPELLIRYENEEAVDDSQLPKDRFSAERLKGVDSTLKIQPAELGDSAVYLCASSLGSPLDEQYFGPGTRLTVT.

The chain carries TRBV7-7 and TRBJ1-1, with D hard to call. The CDR3 loop spans 13 amino acids. Between the trimmed V and J ends, which lost 5 bases and 0 bases, there was a span of 7 bases. CDR1 is SSHAT and CDR2 is FNYEAQ in the germline V gene (reference sequence). CDR3 nucleotides: TGTGCCAGCAGCGTGACACTGAACACTGAAGCTTTCTTT. This codes for CASSVTLNTEAFF.

V gene TRBV30 combines with J gene TRBJ1-5, with TRBD1 matching 10 bases. The CDR3 extends over 17 amino acids. The germline V gene encodes CDR1 GTSNPN and CDR2 SVGIG (reference sequence). V trimming: 1 base; J trimming: 0 bases; junction bases outside the gene matches: 6. The CDR3 DNA is TGTGCCTGGAGTGCGGACAGGGGGAGGAATAGCAATCAGCCCCAGCATTTT. Its translation is CAWSADRGRNSNQPQHF.

Remarks on this clone: One junction end does not reproduce the germline sequence, and a read error may be involved. The chain is built from TRBV28 and TRBJ1-5; D is unclear. The CDR3 has 14 amino acids. Germline CDR1 is MDHEN and CDR2 is SYDVKM. Here the CDR3 reads CASSLRVELAGTLF. Here the CDR3 DNA reads TGTGCCAGCAGTTTAAGAGTCGAGCTTGCGGGTACGCTTTTT.

The chain has TRBV5-1 and TRBJ2-5, with 9 bases that match TRBD1. With the DNA end fitting TRBJ2-7 better, the J assignment may be wrong. The germline V gene has CDR1 SGHRS and CDR2 YFSETQ. The CDR3 runs 13 residues. DNA of the CDR3: TGCGCCAGCAGCTCCGGACAGGGGTACGAGCAGTACTTC. Its translation: CASSSGQGYEQYF.